What follows are 18 T cell receptor beta chains derived from one specimen sequenced in a study of cytomegalovirus exposure and HLA in healthy donors. PCR primers comprised 60 Vbeta and 13 Jbeta primers. Some clones are missing from TCRdb's copy, which holds only in-frame ones; the method was immunoSEQ multiplex PCR. The table lists about 120,000 clones, about four fifths of them singletons. The sequenced sample was PBMCs. The receptors shown here come from a woman aged 18-35 years in good health and CMV-seronegative.

The chain has TRBV2 and TRBJ1-4; 7 bases fit TRBD1. Trimming removed 3 bases from V and 8 bases from J; junction bases left unmatched: 6. There are 14 residues in the CDR3. Germline V lookup: CDR1 SNHLY, CDR2 FYNNEI. CDR3 DNA: TGTGCCAGCAGTGACCGTCAGGGGGAAGAAAAACTGTTTTTT. Amino acid sequence: CASSDRQGEEKLFF.

V gene TRBV19 combines with J gene TRBJ2-7; possible D gene TRBD1, 5 bases. Trimming left V 5 bases short and J 1 base short, with 12 bases between. The CDR3 has 14 residues. Germline V lookup: CDR1 LNHDA, CDR2 SQIVND (reference sequence). The CDR3 is CASSLMTDSYEQYF. CDR3 bases: TGTGCCAGTAGTCTAATGACAGATTCCTACGAGCAGTACTTC.

V usage is TRBV27 and J usage is TRBJ2-7, with 8 bases matching TRBD2. With 5 bases clipped from V and 3 bases from J, the junction kept 6 bases outside the gene matches. The CDR3 is 14 amino acids. CDR1 is MNHEY and CDR2 is SMNVEV in the germline V gene (reference sequence). DNA of the CDR3: TGTGCCAGCAGTCCCGGGGCGGGGGGCTACGAGCAGTACTTC. Translated: CASSPGAGGYEQYF.

This clone was seen a single time. CDR3 sequence reads: CAIRRQGELGTEAFF. In nucleotides, the CDR3 is TGTGCCATCAGACGACAGGGGGAATTAGGCACTGAAGCTTTCTTT. The chain combines TRBV10-3 with TRBJ1-1; 9 nucleotides agree with TRBD1. V lost 6 bases and J lost 4; bases outside the gene matches: 9. The CDR3 consists of 15 residues. The V gene's germline CDR1 is ENHRY and CDR2 SYGVKD.

The chain has TRBV29-1 and TRBJ1-2, with TRBD1 matching 7 bases. V lost 6 bases to trimming and J lost 4 bases; unmatched junction nucleotides: 8. This CDR3 spans 13 amino acids. The V gene's germline CDR1 is SQVTM and CDR2 ANQGSEA. CDR3: CSVRGTESYGYTF. CDR3 sequence (DNA): TGCAGCGTCCGGGGGACAGAGAGCTATGGCTACACCTTC.

This chain connects TRBV18 to TRBJ1-4; D call uncertain. Trimming pared 4 bases from V and 6 bases from J, leaving 9 bases between. CDR3 size: 13 residues. The V gene's germline CDR1 is KGHSH and CDR2 LQKENI. The CDR3 bases are TGTGCCAGCTCACGGTTAGCAGATGAAAAACTGTTTTTT. Protein sequence: CASSRLADEKLFF.

The V call is TRBV2, the J call TRBJ1-2, with D possibly matching TRBD1 (6 bases). Trimming left V 6 bases short and J 4 bases short, with 9 bases between. Germline CDR1 is SNHLY and CDR2 is FYNNEI. The CDR3 has 12 amino acids. The CDR3 region has the DNA TGTGCCAGCAGGGACAGAACCTATGGCTACACCTTC. The encoded protein is CASRDRTYGYTF.

A note on this clone: Within the sample, other DNA sequences also encode this same CDR3. The chain recombines TRBV7-9 with TRBJ1-5, with D hard to call. Germline CDR1 SEHNR, CDR2 FQNEAQ (reference sequence). V lost 3 bases and J lost 1, with 4 bases in between. The CDR3 extends over 13 amino acids. Written as DNA, the CDR3 is TGTGCCAGCAGCTTTGAGAGCAATCAGCCCCAGCATTTT. Amino acids: CASSFESNQPQHF.

V usage is TRBV2 and J usage is TRBJ2-7; a weak D match, TRBD1 (5 bases). The length of the CDR3 is 12 residues. V dropped 5 bases and J dropped 6 bases, with 11 bases sitting between them. The germline V gene has CDR1 SNHLY and CDR2 FYNNEI. The CDR3 loop is CASSPDSSEQYF. CDR3 coding DNA: TGTGCCAGCAGTCCAGACAGTTCCGAGCAGTACTTC.

This clone has just one count. One end of the junction varies from germline; a read error may be responsible. CDR3 sequence (DNA): TGCGCCAGCAGCTTGCCGCAAGCCGGACAGGGTAGGGACTTC. Residues: CASSLPQAGQGRDF. The rearrangement joins TRBV5-1 to TRBJ2-7, with 8 bases lining up with TRBD1. Germline values: CDR1 SGHRS, CDR2 YFSETQ. The CDR3 spans 14 residues.

V is TRBV7-2 and J is TRBJ2-5; no reliable D call. CDR3 length equals 11 residues. V was trimmed by 5 bases and J by 5 bases, leaving 6 bases between them. CDR1 and CDR2 (germline): SGHTA, FQGNSA. The CDR3 loop is CASSIGETQYF. Written as DNA, the CDR3 is TGTGCCAGCAGCATCGGGGAGACCCAGTACTTC.

This chain links TRBV5-1 with TRBJ2-3; TRBD2 aligns across 8 bases. V shed 3 bases, J shed 1 base, and the junction held 7 bases outside the gene matches. This CDR3 contains 16 residues. CDR1 and CDR2 (germline): SGHRS, YFSETQ. The CDR3 loop reads CASSYRGGTGTDTQYF. DNA of the CDR3: TGCGCCAGCAGCTACCGGGGGGGGACCGGCACAGATACGCAGTATTTT.

A remark on this clone: The junction differs from germline at one of its ends, possibly a read error. The chain uses TRBV4-2 and TRBJ2-4; 8 positions agree with TRBD2. Per the germline V gene, CDR1 is LGHNA and CDR2 is YNFKEQ. The CDR3 extends over 14 amino acids. Here the CDR3 reads CAGSPGSGVNIQYF. In DNA form, the CDR3 reads TGTGCCGGCAGCCCCGGTAGCGGGGTAAACATTCAGTACTTC.

About this clone itself: The junction does not match germline at one end; this may be a read error. This rearrangement joins TRBV6-6 to TRBJ2-1; TRBD2 agrees at 9 bases. CDR1 is MNHNY and CDR2 is SVGAGI in the germline V gene (reference sequence). The CDR3 length is 15 residues. The CDR3 here is CASSYSLNSGREQFF. The CDR3 coding sequence is TGTGCCAGCAGCTACTCTCTCAATAGCGGGAGAGAGCAGTTCTTC.

V is TRBV9 and J is TRBJ2-1; 7 positions match TRBD2. V lost 5 bases and J lost 8; bases outside the gene matches: 13. Germline CDR1 and CDR2: SGDLS and YYNGEE. This CDR3 comprises 15 residues. CDR3 region: CASRVGGSSFDEQFF. Written as DNA, the CDR3 is TGTGCCAGCAGGGTGGGGGGGTCTTCGTTCGATGAGCAGTTCTTC.

The rearrangement joins TRBV5-5 to TRBJ2-7, with TRBD2 matching 7 bases. V dropped 4 bases and J dropped 7; count of bases not matched to a gene: 14. This CDR3 has 15 amino acids. Germline CDR1 and CDR2: SGHKS and YYEKEE (reference sequence). The CDR3 is CASSLGGRGIWEQYF. The CDR3 DNA reads as TGTGCCAGCAGCCTGGGAGGGAGGGGTATATGGGAGCAGTACTTC.

The gene calls are TRBV5-1 and TRBJ1-2; weak D call: TRBD1 (5 bases). The ends were cut back, 5 bases at V and 1 base at J, with 9 bases in the middle. The CDR3 is 13 residues long. The germline gives CDR1 SGHRS, CDR2 YFSETQ. The CDR3 reads CASRGANNYGYTF. The CDR3 coding sequence is TGCGCCAGCAGAGGGGCGAATAACTATGGCTACACCTTC.

The chain's CDR3 is CASSLDIADTQYF. For the CDR3, the DNA is TGCGCCAGCAGCTTGGATATCGCAGATACGCAGTATTTT. The V call is TRBV5-1, the J call TRBJ2-3; D remains unclear. The germline V gene has CDR1 SGHRS and CDR2 YFSETQ. The V end was cut by 0 bases, the J end by 4 bases, with 6 bases between. The CDR3 loop spans 13 amino acids. Drawing the rest from reference TRBV5-1 and TRBJ2-3, the complete variable domain is KAGVTQTPRYLIKTRGQQVTLSCSPISGHRSVSWYQQTPGQGLQFLFEYFSETQRNKGNFPGRFSGRQFSNSRSEMNVSTLELGDSALYLCASSLDIADTQYFGPGTRLTVL.